The 32 T cell receptor beta chains presented below share a single source sample, sequenced in a study of T cell repertoires in cytomegalovirus infection (dated by TCRdb to about 2019). The instrument given in TCRdb is Illumina HiSeq 1500. TCRdb redid the processing of the public reads, applying fastp at Q25 and MiXCR, and retained in-frame beta chains. Each CDR3 protein gets just one entry, which takes the most common genes and DNA from the rows behind it. The sample yields about 530,000 distinct CDR3 sequences; about 26% were counted once. About 13% of the sample comes from the top ten. The specimen was PBMCs. Source of these receptors: a human donor in good health (CMV status not recorded). Some clones in this sample may be carry-over from other donors' samples.

This rearrangement joins TRBV19 to TRBJ1-4; D is undetermined. V lost 11 bases, J lost 4 bases, and 8 bases lay in between. Per germline, CDR1 LNHDA and CDR2 SQIVND (reference sequence). This CDR3 contains 11 residues. The CDR3 DNA sequence: TGTGCCTCCGGATTTAATGAAAAACTGTTTTTT. Translated, it gives CASGFNEKLFF.

V gene TRBV15 combines with J gene TRBJ2-5; 8 bases are a match to TRBD2. The V gene end was trimmed by 5 bases and the J gene end by 5 bases; junction bases not matched to a gene: 19. CDR1 and CDR2 from the germline V gene are LNHNV and YYDKDF (reference sequence). This CDR3 has 18 residues. The CDR3 coding sequence is TGTGCCACCAGCCGCGGACGAACGGGAGGGCCCCTGCCGGAGACCCAGTACTTC. This encodes CATSRGRTGGPLPETQYF.

This clonotype appeared a few times. This chain uses TRBV6-2 or TRBV6-3 with TRBJ2-7; 7 nucleotides agree with TRBD1. Per the germline V gene, CDR1 is MNHEY and CDR2 is SVGEGT. The CDR3 has 14 residues. With 6 bases clipped from V and 0 bases from J, the junction kept 5 bases outside the gene matches. This CDR3 is CASRPTGLSYEQYV. In DNA form, the CDR3 reads TGTGCCAGCAGGCCGACAGGGCTCTCCTACGAGCAGTACGTC.

The chain uses TRBV7-9 and TRBJ2-6, with 7 bases aligning to TRBD1. Germline-derived CDR1 and CDR2 are SEHNR and FQNEAQ (reference sequence). V gave up 4 bases and J gave up 1 base; unmatched junction bases: 16. This CDR3 spans 20 amino acids. CDR3 bases: TGTGCCAGCAGCTCGGGCCTTTACGGACAGGCTATTTCTGGGGCCAACGTCCTGACTTTC. It codes for CASSSGLYGQAISGANVLTF.

The chain combines TRBV12-3 or TRBV12-4 with TRBJ1-4; weak D call: TRBD1 (5 bases). The CDR3 spans 13 residues. Trimming removed 4 bases at V and 12 bases at J, with 15 bases between. The CDR3 DNA follows: TGTGCCAGCAGTTCTACTCTGGAAGGGGAACTGTTTTTT. Translation: CASSSTLEGELFF.

This chain links TRBV24-1 with TRBJ2-1; D is unresolved. This CDR3 is built from 16 residues. Looked up from germline, CDR1 is KGHDR and CDR2 is SFDVKD. V was clipped by 4 bases and J by 0 bases, with 12 bases between them. CDR3 residues: CATSDRAESSYNEQFF. The CDR3 nucleotides are TGTGCCACCAGTGACCGGGCCGAGAGCTCCTACAATGAGCAGTTCTTC.

This clonotype showed up just a few times. The CDR3 nucleotides are TGTGCCAGCAGCGCTGGGCACATGGAGCAGTTCTTC. As protein: CASSAGHMEQFF. The chain employs TRBV11-3 and TRBJ2-1, with D hard to call. Trimming shortened V by 5 bases and J by 10 bases, and 12 bases separated the two germline ends. The CDR3 has 12 amino acids. Germline V gives CDR1 SGHNT, CDR2 YENEEA.

This chain connects TRBV2 to TRBJ2-5; 7 bases line up with TRBD1. Germline V CDR1 and CDR2: SNHLY, FYNNEI. With V trimmed by 4 bases and J by 3 bases, 2 bases remained unmatched. The length of the CDR3 is 13 residues. As DNA, the CDR3 is TGTGCCAGCAGTGGGGGACAGAAAGAGACCCAGTACTTC. Amino acid sequence: CASSGGQKETQYF.

This clonotype appeared a few times. A junction boundary mismatches the germline segment, possibly from a read error. This chain connects TRBV7-2 to TRBJ2-5; TRBD1 aligns across 7 bases. CDR3 size: 12 residues. The germline gives CDR1 SGHTA, CDR2 FQGNSA. Here the CDR3 reads CASSFQGDPITF. The CDR3 nucleotides are TGTGCCAGCAGCTTCCAGGGGGACCCCATCACCTTC.

The table lists this clonotype with many counts. This sequence joins TRBV7-2 and TRBJ2-5, with TRBD2 identical over 13 bases. The V gene end was trimmed by 5 bases and the J gene end by 5 bases; junction bases not matched to a gene: 8. There are 16 residues in the CDR3. Germline CDR1 SGHTA, CDR2 FQGNSA. The CDR3: CASSTWTSGSKETQYF. For the CDR3, the DNA is TGTGCCAGCAGCACGTGGACTAGCGGGAGTAAGGAGACCCAGTACTTC.

A note on this clonotype: The junction and the germline gene differ at one end; a read error may be behind it. The chain employs TRBV7-7 and TRBJ2-1, with 12 nucleotides matching TRBD2. CDR1 and CDR2 from the germline V gene are SSHAT and FNYEAQ (reference sequence). This CDR3 spans 16 amino acids. The CDR3 DNA sequence: TGTGCTAGCAGCCGACGGACTAGCGGGAAAAACAATGAGCAGTTCTTC. It is translated as CASSRRTSGKNNEQFF. Using reference TRBV7-7 and TRBJ2-1 for the parts outside the CDR3, the full variable domain is GAGVSQSPRYKVTKRGQDVTLRCDPISSHATLYWYQQALGQGPEFLTYFNYEAQPDKSGLPSDRFSAERPEGSISTLTIQRTEQRDSAMYRCASSRRTSGKNNEQFFGPGTRLTVL.

This chain uses TRBV6-2 or TRBV6-3 with TRBJ2-7; possibly TRBD2 for D (6 bases). V lost 10 bases and J 5 bases, leaving 21 bases between the germline ends. CDR1 is MNHEY and CDR2 is SVGEGT in the germline V gene. The CDR3 contains 14 residues. The CDR3 nucleotides are TGTGCCACCTACGACGGCGGGATCGCCCACGAGCAGTACTTC. Its protein is CATYDGGIAHEQYF.

This clonotype was observed a handful of times. The rearrangement links TRBV29-1 to TRBJ1-4; possibly TRBD1 for D (6 bases). The CDR3 sequence is 12 residues long. CDR1 SQVTM and CDR2 ANQGSEA come from the germline V gene. Deletions cut 6 bases from V and 5 bases from J, with 10 bases between. The CDR3 spells CSVWGRNEKLFF. CDR3 nucleotides: TGCAGCGTATGGGGGCGGAATGAAAAACTGTTTTTT. The full variable domain, completed using reference TRBV29-1 and TRBJ1-4, is SAVISQKPSRDICQRGTSLTIQCQVDSQVTMMFWYRQQPGQSLTLIATANQGSEATYESGFVIDKFPISRPNLTFSTLTVSNMSPEDSSIYLCSVWGRNEKLFFGSGTQLSVL.

The chain links TRBV11-2 to TRBJ2-2; tentatively, D is TRBD2 (5 bases). V dropped 5 bases and J dropped 0 bases, with 10 bases sitting between them. From germline, CDR1 is SGHAT and CDR2 FQNNGV. This CDR3 is 15 amino acids long. CDR3 amino acids: CASSVGLANTGELFF. The CDR3 DNA reads as TGTGCCAGCAGCGTCGGACTTGCGAACACCGGGGAGCTGTTTTTT.

The chain carries TRBV19 and TRBJ2-1, with D uncertain. The CDR3 totals 15 residues. The germline V gene has CDR1 LNHDA and CDR2 SQIVND (reference sequence). With 2 bases removed from V and 7 bases from J, the gap between germline ends came to 15 bases. The DNA for the CDR3 is TGTGCCAGTAGTATAAACGCTAGACTGAGGAATGAGCAGTTCTTC. Amino acid sequence: CASSINARLRNEQFF.

The chain couples TRBV7-9 to TRBJ2-1, with a weak D call TRBD2 (6 bases). Germline V gene data show CDR1 as SEHNR and CDR2 as FQNEAQ (reference sequence). The CDR3 consists of 15 residues. V lost 2 bases to trimming and J lost 4 bases, with 12 bases between them. DNA of the CDR3: TGTGCCAGCAGCTTACCGGGACTGGCATACAATGAGCAGTTCTTC. It is translated as CASSLPGLAYNEQFF.

This clonotype was seen a handful of times. This rearrangement joins TRBV19 to TRBJ2-5, with TRBD2 matching 9 bases. Losses at the gene ends were 3 bases for V and 3 bases for J; bases not matched to a gene: 2. The CDR3 totals 14 residues. Germline values: CDR1 LNHDA, CDR2 SQIVND (reference sequence). As DNA, the CDR3 is TGTGCCAGTAGTATTCTAGCGGGGAAAGAGACCCAGTACTTC. Translating gives CASSILAGKETQYF.

The chain links TRBV5-6 to TRBJ2-6; D is ambiguous. The V end was cut by 0 bases, the J end by 0 bases, with 7 bases between. The CDR3 is 16 amino acids. CDR1 and CDR2 from the germline V gene are SGHDT and YYEEEE. In DNA form, the CDR3 reads TGTGCCAGCAGCTTGGAAGTCCGCTCTGGGGCCAACGTCCTGACTTTC. As protein: CASSLEVRSGANVLTF.

This clonotype was counted only a few times. V and J are TRBV6-1 and TRBJ2-6; 9 bases agree with TRBD2. Germline V gene lookup returns CDR1 MNHNS and CDR2 SASEGT. This CDR3 is built from 15 residues. V shed 6 bases, J shed 2 bases, and the junction held 2 bases outside the gene matches. The CDR3 reads CASRVAGAGANVLTF. Written as DNA, the CDR3 is TGTGCCAGCAGGGTAGCGGGAGCTGGGGCCAACGTCCTGACTTTC.

This clonotype was counted ten times or more. The rearrangement uses TRBV7-2 and TRBJ2-1; D remains unclear. Trimming removed 5 bases at V and 7 bases at J, with 9 bases between. Germline CDR1 SGHTA, CDR2 FQGNSA. This CDR3 comprises 12 residues. CDR3 sequence (DNA): TGTGCCAGCAGCCCAATAGGGAATGAGCAGTTCTTC. This sequence encodes CASSPIGNEQFF.

This clonotype was picked up many times. The chain is built from TRBV6-1 and TRBJ1-2; TRBD1 agrees at 11 bases. Per the germline V gene, CDR1 is MNHNS and CDR2 is SASEGT. Trimming took 9 bases from V and 2 from J; bases not matched to a gene: 8. The CDR3 runs to 15 residues. The CDR3 protein is CASIPGTGGNYGYTF. The CDR3 DNA sequence: TGTGCCAGTATCCCCGGGACAGGGGGGAACTATGGCTACACCTTC.

This clonotype was seen many times. The V gene is TRBV7-9, the J gene TRBJ1-1; perhaps TRBD1 as D (6 bases). The V and J ends lost 5 bases and 0 bases respectively, with 16 bases between them. The CDR3 has 16 amino acids. Per germline, CDR1 SEHNR and CDR2 FQNEAQ (reference sequence). The CDR3 protein is CASSSDRLSMNTEAFF. In DNA form, the CDR3 reads TGTGCCAGCAGCAGTGACAGGCTGTCTATGAACACTGAAGCTTTCTTT.

V is TRBV4-3 and J is TRBJ2-1; tentative D call: TRBD2 (6 bases). The CDR3 loop spans 16 amino acids. The V gene lost 1 base and the J gene lost 0 bases, with 10 bases spanning the gap. Germline V CDR1 and CDR2: LGHNA, YSLEER. The CDR3 DNA sequence: TGCGCCAGCAGCCAAGCGGGAGCGGTCTCCTACAATGAGCAGTTCTTC. This encodes CASSQAGAVSYNEQFF.

This rearrangement joins TRBV7-3 to TRBJ2-5; the D gene could be TRBD1 or TRBD2 (5 bases each). Germline CDR1 SGHTA, CDR2 FQGTGA. Trimming cost V 5 bases and J 5 bases, with 12 bases left between them. The CDR3 length is 13 residues. For the CDR3, the DNA is TGTGCCAGCAGCCGGGACCTAGGGGAGACCCAGTACTTC. Its translation: CASSRDLGETQYF.

This clonotype has only a few counts. V and J are TRBV15 and TRBJ1-1, with D perhaps matching TRBD1 (5 bases). The CDR3 totals 13 residues. Trimming shortened V by 1 base and J by 6 bases, and 9 bases separated the two germline ends. Germline V gene lookup returns CDR1 LNHNV and CDR2 YYDKDF (reference sequence). Here the CDR3 DNA reads TGTGCCACCAGCAGAGCCAGGGAATCTGAAGCTTTCTTT. As protein: CATSRARESEAFF.

In this sample, this clonotype turned up many times. The chain joins TRBV7-6 to TRBJ2-1; a weak D match, TRBD2 (7 bases). The ends were cut back, 1 base at V and 12 bases at J, with 19 bases in the middle. This CDR3 spans 15 amino acids. CDR1 is SGHVS and CDR2 is FNYEAQ in the germline V gene. CDR3 sequence: CASSLEGRGTGRQFF. The CDR3 nucleotides are TGTGCCAGCAGCTTAGAGGGGAGGGGGACCGGGCGGCAGTTCTTC.

In its sample, this clonotype was seen many times. The V gene is TRBV7-2, the J gene TRBJ1-1; D remains unclear. The germline V and J ends were trimmed by 2 bases and 5 bases, with 12 bases remaining between them. There are 14 residues in the CDR3. CDR1 is SGHTA and CDR2 is FQGNSA in the germline V gene. The CDR3 loop reads CASSLSTGLTEAFF. CDR3 DNA: TGTGCCAGCAGCTTATCTACGGGATTGACTGAAGCTTTCTTT.

This clonotype was observed a few times. The chain couples TRBV4-1 to TRBJ2-4, with 7 bases matching TRBD1. With V trimmed by 2 bases and J by 5 bases, 6 bases remained unmatched. This CDR3 contains 15 residues. The germline CDR1 and CDR2 sequences are MGHRA and YSYEKL. The CDR3: CASSQSDRVQNIQYF. CDR3 DNA sequence: TGCGCCAGCAGCCAATCTGACAGGGTGCAAAACATTCAGTACTTC.

This clonotype was seen at least ten times. The CDR3 loop reads CASSPGEPGPQHF. As DNA, the CDR3 is TGTGCCAGCAGCCCAGGGGAGCCGGGGCCCCAGCATTTT. The gene calls are TRBV7-2 and TRBJ1-5; the D gene is possibly TRBD1 (6 bases). Trimming shortened V by 5 bases and J by 9 bases, and 14 bases separated the two germline ends. CDR1 and CDR2 (germline): SGHTA, FQGNSA. This CDR3 has 13 amino acids.

There are many counts of this clonotype. The rearrangement uses TRBV7-2 and TRBJ1-5, with a possible D match to TRBD1 (5 bases). CDR3 length equals 15 residues. Trimming removed 1 base at V and 5 bases at J, with 12 bases between. The germline V gene has CDR1 SGHTA and CDR2 FQGNSA. The chain's CDR3 is CASSLGGGWYQPQHF. As DNA, the CDR3 is TGTGCCAGCAGCTTAGGGGGGGGGTGGTATCAGCCCCAGCATTTT. Based on the CDR3 plus reference TRBV7-2 and TRBJ1-5, the full variable domain is GAGVSQSPSNKVTEKGKDVELRCDPISGHTALYWYRQSLGQGLEFLIYFQGNSAPDKSGLPSDRFSAERTGGSVSTLTIQRTQQEDSAVYLCASSLGGGWYQPQHFGDGTRLSIL.

About this clonotype itself: One end of the junction varies from germline; a read error may be responsible. V is TRBV11-3 and J is TRBJ2-1; TRBD2 might be the D (6 bases). This CDR3 has 16 residues. Per germline, CDR1 SGHNT and CDR2 YENEEA. The CDR3 DNA reads as TGTGCCAGCAGCCTACCCGGGACTCCCTCCGACAATGAGCAGTTCTTC. Protein sequence: CASSLPGTPSDNEQFF.

This clonotype was picked up many times. The rearrangement joins TRBV28 to TRBJ2-3; a weak D match, TRBD2 (6 bases). Trimming removed 5 bases from V and 2 bases from J, with 14 bases in between. The CDR3 totals 15 residues. The V gene's germline CDR1 is MDHEN and CDR2 SYDVKM. As DNA, the CDR3 is TGTGCCAGCAGTGGACTAATCGGACACACAGATACGCAGTATTTT. Translating it yields CASSGLIGHTDTQYF.